These 8 T cell receptor beta chains were all obtained from the same sample, sequenced in a study of vaccination and CD4 T cells after COVID-19. Their cognate antigens are unknown. As to treatment: roughly 10-day PBMC culture with coronavirus spike peptide pools or control peptides (ViraFEST assay). At the Johns Hopkins FTIC core, DNA taken from cultured CD4+ T cells was sequenced by way of the Oncomine TCR Beta short-read assay. TCRdb recomputed calls from the PCR reads with MiXCR, one row per CDR3 protein. The data contain fewer than 15,000 distinct CDR3 sequences, roughly 59% of them seen just once; the ten biggest clones take up about an eighth. The specimen sequenced was CD4+ T cells from blood, cultured in vitro. The source is a human donor who had recovered from COVID-19.

The V call is TRBV7-9, the J call TRBJ2-7; unclear D gene. Trimming took 1 base from V and 5 from J, leaving 9 bases between them. The CDR3 spans 13 residues. CDR1 is SEHNR, CDR2 FQNEAQ, per germline (reference sequence). The CDR3 nucleotides are TGTGCCAGCAGCTTAGTTACCGGGCACGAGCAGTACTTC. Amino acid sequence: CASSLVTGHEQYF.

The chain combines TRBV2 with TRBJ2-7, with D unclear. The CDR3 consists of 13 residues. The V gene lost 5 bases and the J gene lost 4 bases, with 12 bases spanning the gap. CDR1 and CDR2 from the germline V gene are SNHLY and FYNNEI. CDR3 in amino acids: CASSISLRYEQYF. DNA of the CDR3: TGTGCCAGCAGTATCTCCCTTAGGTACGAGCAGTACTTC. Supplemented by reference TRBV2 and TRBJ2-7, the full variable domain reads EPEVTQTPSHQVTQMGQEVILRCVPISNHLYFYWYRQILGQKVEFLVSFYNNEISEKSEIFDDQFSVERPDGSNFTLKIRSTKLEDSAMYFCASSISLRYEQYFGPGTRLTVT.

The V call is TRBV6-1, the J call TRBJ1-4; possible D gene TRBD1, 5 bases. In germline, CDR1 is MNHNS, CDR2 SASEGT. Between the trimmed V and J ends, which lost 5 bases and 8 bases, there was a span of 12 bases. The CDR3 loop spans 13 amino acids. CDR3 amino acids: CASSRRADEKLFF. The CDR3 DNA follows: TGTGCCAGCAGTCGCAGGGCGGACGAAAAACTGTTTTTT.

In this sample, this clonotype turned up once. V is TRBV7-6 and J is TRBJ2-1; 10 bases line up with TRBD1. Trimming took 5 bases from V and 6 from J; bases not matched to a gene: 1. There are 13 residues in the CDR3. CDR1 is SGHVS and CDR2 is FNYEAQ in the germline V gene. This chain's CDR3 is CASSRTGGNEQFF. The CDR3 nucleotides are TGTGCCAGCAGCCGGACAGGGGGCAATGAGCAGTTCTTC. Supplemented by reference TRBV7-6 and TRBJ2-1, the full variable domain reads GAGVSQSPRYKVTKRGQDVALRCDPISGHVSLYWYRQALGQGPEFLTYFNYEAQQDKSGLPNDRFSAERPEGSISTLTIQRTEQRDSAMYRCASSRTGGNEQFFGPGTRLTVL.

The rearrangement links TRBV4-1 to TRBJ1-6, with 9 bases that match TRBD1. Germline V gene lookup returns CDR1 MGHRA and CDR2 YSYEKL. Trimming took 5 bases from V and 7 from J; bases not matched to a gene: 9. This CDR3 spans 16 amino acids. The CDR3: CASSSTGTGLNSPLHF. Written as DNA, the CDR3 is TGCGCCAGCAGCTCGACCGGGACAGGGCTGAATTCACCCCTCCACTTT.

By share, this clonotype ranks as medium-sized. The V and J genes are TRBV6-1 and TRBJ2-5; no clear D gene. V lost 7 bases and J 5 bases, leaving 5 bases between the germline ends. Germline lookup yields CDR1 MNHNS and CDR2 SASEGT. The CDR3 loop spans 10 amino acids. CDR3 sequence: CASNFETQYF. The CDR3, as DNA: TGTGCCAGCAACTTCGAGACCCAGTACTTC.

The rearrangement joins TRBV19 to TRBJ2-3, with 9 bases fitting TRBD2. Germline CDR1 LNHDA, CDR2 SQIVND (reference sequence). The CDR3 is made up of 16 amino acids. The junction had 8 bases not matched to a gene; V was cut back by 4 bases and J by 3 bases. The CDR3 DNA is TGTGCCAGTAGTAACCGAGCGGGAGGATTTACAGATACGCAGTATTTT. Its protein product is CASSNRAGGFTDTQYF.

This chain connects TRBV20-1 to TRBJ1-6, with D perhaps matching TRBD1 (5 bases). This CDR3 has 13 amino acids. Germline values: CDR1 DFQATT, CDR2 SNEGSKA (reference sequence). Trimming removed 5 bases from V and 6 bases from J, with 11 bases in between. The CDR3 DNA follows: TGCAGTGCTCGGGACGCCTCTAATTCACCCCTCCACTTT. Translation: CSARDASNSPLHF.